This T cell receptor (beta chain) was identified during a study of cytomegalovirus exposure and HLA in healthy donors. Study-wide background: Among the approximately 370 donors who were genotyped, roughly 86% fell in the genetic ancestry cluster that is associated with self-reported Caucasian donors.

With 60 Vbeta and 13 Jbeta primers, the PCR was carried out. Repertoires were generated with immunoSEQ multiplex PCR, while TCRdb's copy carries only in-frame clones and drops some. Of about 120,000 clones listed, over 60% were seen once; the top ten hold less than 9%. This clonotype originated in a middle-aged woman in good health and CMV-seropositive. Sequenced sample: PBMCs.

CDR3 in amino acids: CSVIREWDMNTEAFF. In DNA, the CDR3 is TGCAGCGTAATAAGGGAATGGGACATGAACACTGAAGCTTTCTTT. The chain has TRBV29-1 and TRBJ1-1; weak D call: TRBD1 (6 bases). CDR1 and CDR2 from the germline V gene are SQVTM and ANQGSEA. V gave up 6 bases and J gave up 0 bases, with 17 bases separating them. This CDR3 is built from 15 residues.